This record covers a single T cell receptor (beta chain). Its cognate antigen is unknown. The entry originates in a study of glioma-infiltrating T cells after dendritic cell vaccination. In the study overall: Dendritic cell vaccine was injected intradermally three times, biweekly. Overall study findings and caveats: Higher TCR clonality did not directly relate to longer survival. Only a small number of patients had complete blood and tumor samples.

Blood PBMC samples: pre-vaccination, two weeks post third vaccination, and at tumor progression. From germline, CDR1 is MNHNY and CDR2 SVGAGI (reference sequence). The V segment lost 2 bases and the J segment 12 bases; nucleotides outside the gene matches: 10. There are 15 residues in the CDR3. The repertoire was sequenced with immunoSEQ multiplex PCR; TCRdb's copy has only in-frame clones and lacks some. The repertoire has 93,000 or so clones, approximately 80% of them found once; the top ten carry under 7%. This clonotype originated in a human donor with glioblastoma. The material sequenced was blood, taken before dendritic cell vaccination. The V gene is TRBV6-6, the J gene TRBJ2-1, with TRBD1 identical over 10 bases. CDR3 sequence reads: CASSYGTGVYGGQFF. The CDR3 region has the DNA TGTGCCAGCAGTTACGGGACAGGGGTTTATGGGGGGCAGTTCTTC.